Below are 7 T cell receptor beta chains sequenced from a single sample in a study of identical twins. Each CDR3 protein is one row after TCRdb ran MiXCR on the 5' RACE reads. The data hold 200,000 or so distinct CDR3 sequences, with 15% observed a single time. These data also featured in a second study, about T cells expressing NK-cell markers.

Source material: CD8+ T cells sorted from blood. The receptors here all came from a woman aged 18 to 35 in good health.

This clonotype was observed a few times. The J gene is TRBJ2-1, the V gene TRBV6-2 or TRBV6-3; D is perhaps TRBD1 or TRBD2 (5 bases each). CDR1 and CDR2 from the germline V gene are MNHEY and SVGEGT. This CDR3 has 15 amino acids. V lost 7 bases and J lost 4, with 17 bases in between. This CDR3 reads CASNYFGTSYNEQFF. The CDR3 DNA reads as TGTGCCAGCAATTATTTCGGGACCTCGTACAATGAGCAGTTCTTC.

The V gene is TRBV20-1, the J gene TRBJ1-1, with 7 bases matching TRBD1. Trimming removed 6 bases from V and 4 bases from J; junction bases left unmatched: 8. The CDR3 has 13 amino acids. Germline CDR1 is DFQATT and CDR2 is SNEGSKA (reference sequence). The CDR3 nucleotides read TGCAGTGCCAGGACAGGAGGCTCCACTGAAGCTTTCTTT. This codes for CSARTGGSTEAFF.

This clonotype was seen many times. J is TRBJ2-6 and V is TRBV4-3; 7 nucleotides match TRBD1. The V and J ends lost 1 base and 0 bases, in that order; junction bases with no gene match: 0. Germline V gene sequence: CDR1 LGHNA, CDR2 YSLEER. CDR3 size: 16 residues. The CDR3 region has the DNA TGCGCCAGCAGCCAAGGGACAGGCTCTGGGGCCAACGTCCTGACTTTC. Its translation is CASSQGTGSGANVLTF.

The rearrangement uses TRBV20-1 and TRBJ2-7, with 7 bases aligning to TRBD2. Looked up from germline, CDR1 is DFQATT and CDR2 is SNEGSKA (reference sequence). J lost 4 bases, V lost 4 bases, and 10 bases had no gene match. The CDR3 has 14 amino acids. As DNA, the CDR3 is TGCAGTGCTATAGGGACGAGCGGGGCATACGAGCAGTACTTC. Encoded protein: CSAIGTSGAYEQYF.

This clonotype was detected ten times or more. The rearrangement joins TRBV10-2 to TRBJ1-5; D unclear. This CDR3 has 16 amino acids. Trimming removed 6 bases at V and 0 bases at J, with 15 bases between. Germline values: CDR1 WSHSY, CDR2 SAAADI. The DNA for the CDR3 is TGCGCCAGCAGCGGGTGGTTAGACATTAGCAATCAGCCCCAGCATTTT. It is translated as CASSGWLDISNQPQHF.

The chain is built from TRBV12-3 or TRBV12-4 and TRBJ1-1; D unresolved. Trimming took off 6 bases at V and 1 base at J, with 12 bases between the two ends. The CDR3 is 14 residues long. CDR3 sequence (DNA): TGTGCCAGCAGCCCTAGTTTTGGGAACACTGAAGCTTTCTTT. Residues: CASSPSFGNTEAFF.

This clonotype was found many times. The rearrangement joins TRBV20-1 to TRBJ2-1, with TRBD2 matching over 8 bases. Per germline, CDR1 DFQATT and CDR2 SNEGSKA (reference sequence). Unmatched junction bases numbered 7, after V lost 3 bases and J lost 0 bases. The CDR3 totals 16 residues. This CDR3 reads CSASGSGMSSYNEQFF. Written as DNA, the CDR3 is TGCAGTGCTAGTGGTAGCGGGATGAGCTCCTACAATGAGCAGTTCTTC.